This TCR beta chain appears in the sequencing data of a study of T cell responses to AZD1222 COVID-19 vaccine. V lost 10 bases, J lost 3 bases, and 19 bases lay in between. The germline V gene encodes CDR1 MNHEY and CDR2 SVGAGI. The CDR3 is made up of 14 amino acids. Notes on this clone: The antigen is not known.

Study results and limitations: Breadth and depth of Spike-specific TCRs rose after two AZD1222 doses.

Clones were read by immunoSEQ multiplex PCR, and TCRdb kept only the in-frame ones, dropping some. Among 200,000 or so clones listed, 90% to 95% were seen once. This receptor was taken from an adult who received the AZD1222 COVID-19 vaccine. The rearrangement links TRBV6-5 to TRBJ2-7, with a weak D call TRBD2 (6 bases). Sequenced here: peripheral blood, sampled 28 days after the second AZD1222 dose. This chain's CDR3 is CAIRVGGVSYEQYF. As DNA, the CDR3 is TGTGCCATCCGGGTTGGAGGGGTTAGCTACGAGCAGTACTTC.